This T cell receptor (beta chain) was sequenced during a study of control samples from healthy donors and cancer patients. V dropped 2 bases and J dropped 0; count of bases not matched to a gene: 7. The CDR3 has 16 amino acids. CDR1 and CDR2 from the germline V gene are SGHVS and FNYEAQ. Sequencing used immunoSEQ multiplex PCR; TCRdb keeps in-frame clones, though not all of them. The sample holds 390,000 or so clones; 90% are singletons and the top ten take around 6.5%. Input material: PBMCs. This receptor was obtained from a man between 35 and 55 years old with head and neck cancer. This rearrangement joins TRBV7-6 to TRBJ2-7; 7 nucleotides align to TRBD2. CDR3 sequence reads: CASSLPLAGASYEQYF. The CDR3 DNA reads TGTGCCAGCAGCTTACCCTTAGCGGGTGCCTCCTACGAGCAGTACTTC. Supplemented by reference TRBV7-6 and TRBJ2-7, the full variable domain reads GAGVSQSPRYKVTKRGQDVALRCDPISGHVSLYWYRQALGQGPEFLTYFNYEAQQDKSGLPNDRFSAERPEGSISTLTIQRTEQRDSAMYRCASSLPLAGASYEQYFGPGTRLTVT.